These T cell receptor beta chains were read from a single sample in a study of Ad26.COV2.S vaccination and SARS-CoV-2 variants. TCRdb's table, derived via immunoSEQ multiplex PCR, lists solely in-frame clones and lacks some. The table shows 500,000 or so clones, with roughly 87% occurring only once. Sequenced material: peripheral blood, taken in a trial of Ad26.COV2.S vaccine versus placebo. The receptors here all came from a person between 18 and 60 years old who received the Ad26.COV2.S COVID-19 vaccine or a placebo. Each CDR3 is given with its conserved first and last residue. The D gene is left open where the match is weak. Rows may omit the clone size; those that give it use once, few, many or a size class.

once - TRBJ1-2 TRBV28 CASSLPGNGYTF TGTGCCAGCAGTTTACCAGGGAATGGCTACACCTTC
- - TRBJ1-6 TRBV6-2/TRBV6-3 CASSYSWSRSDSPLHF TGTGCCAGCAGTTACTCGTGGTCCCGCAGCGATTCACCCCTCCACTTT
- - TRBJ2-7 TRBV27 CASSLQGIGNEQYF TGTGCCAGCAGCCTGCAGGGGATCGGGAACGAGCAGTACTTC
- - TRBJ2-2 TRBV27 CASSGTFRTGELFF TGTGCCAGCAGTGGGACATTCCGCACCGGGGAGCTGTTTTTT
- TRBD1 TRBJ1-2 TRBV24-1 CATSDPRGAIGYTF TGTGCCACCAGCGACCCCAGGGGGGCTATTGGCTACACCTTC
- TRBD1 TRBJ2-1 TRBV5-8 CASSDDRGKGNEQFF TGTGCCAGCAGCGATGACAGGGGGAAGGGCAATGAGCAGTTCTTC
- TRBD1 TRBJ2-1 TRBV6-2/TRBV6-3 CASSRTGMNEQFF TGTGCCAGCAGCAGGACAGGGATGAATGAGCAGTTCTTC
- TRBD2 TRBJ2-1 TRBV7-3 CASSLMSSGYNEQFF TGTGCCAGCAGCTTAATGTCTAGCGGTTACAATGAGCAGTTCTTC
- TRBD1 TRBJ1-5 TRBV27 CASSPGTGARGNQPQHF TGTGCCAGCAGTCCAGGGACAGGGGCTAGGGGCAATCAGCCCCAGCATTTT
- TRBD1 TRBJ1-1 TRBV5-1 CASSLLQGMNTEAFF TGCGCCAGCAGCCTCCTACAGGGGATGAACACTGAAGCTTTCTTT
- - TRBJ2-7 TRBV5-6 CASRAGPARRSVYEQYF TGTGCCAGCAGGGCTGGGCCCGCCCGCAGATCTGTCTACGAGCAGTACTTC
- - TRBJ1-6 TRBV6-5 CASRGFNSPLHF TGTGCCAGCCGGGGCTTTAATTCACCCCTCCACTTT
- - TRBJ1-2 TRBV5-4 CASSLGQGSSNYGYTF TGTGCCAGCAGCTTGGGGCAGGGCTCTTCTAACTATGGCTACACCTTC
- - TRBJ1-1 TRBV7-2 CASSFRVEITEAFF TGTGCCAGCAGCTTCAGGGTAGAAATCACTGAAGCTTTCTTT
- - TRBJ1-3 TRBV30 CASASGNTIYF TGTGCCTCCGCGTCTGGAAACACCATATATTTT
- - TRBJ1-6 TRBV21-1 CASSPTKPRAPLHF TGTGCCAGCAGCCCGACCAAACCGCGAGCACCCCTCCACTTT
- - TRBJ2-2 TRBV21-1 CASSSGGAGELFF TGTGCCAGCAGCAGCGGGGGGGCCGGGGAGCTGTTTTTT
- TRBD2 TRBJ2-5 TRBV5-4 CAATSGIEQETQYF TGTGCCGCTACTAGCGGGATTGAGCAAGAGACCCAGTACTTC
- - TRBJ1-1 TRBV3-1/TRBV3-2 CASRGPGRTEAFF TGTGCCAGCAGGGGACCGGGGAGGACTGAAGCTTTCTTT
- TRBD2 TRBJ2-5 TRBV7-9 CASSLSSGGGQETQYF TGTGCCAGCAGCTTATCGTCGGGAGGGGGTCAAGAGACCCAGTACTTC
few TRBD2 TRBJ2-4 TRBV7-2 CASSLLAEPWNIQYF TGTGCCAGCAGCTTACTAGCGGAGCCTTGGAACATTCAGTACTTC
- TRBD2 TRBJ2-7 TRBV9 CASSLSGRAGEQYF TGTGCCAGCAGCCTCAGCGGGAGGGCCGGCGAGCAGTACTTC
- TRBD1 TRBJ2-7 TRBV18 CASSRTGVDEQYF TGTGCCAGCTCACGGACAGGGGTCGACGAGCAGTACTTC
- TRBD2 TRBJ2-3 TRBV28 CASSSSGSWADTQYF TGTGCCAGCAGTTCTAGCGGGAGTTGGGCAGATACGCAGTATTTT
- TRBD2 TRBJ2-1 TRBV7-3 CASSSLEVAGRRDNEQFF TGTGCCAGCAGCTCGCTAGAGGTAGCGGGCCGGCGGGACAATGAGCAGTTCTTC
- - TRBJ2-7 TRBV29-1 CSVQDVEQYF TGCAGCGTGCAGGACGTCGAGCAGTACTTC
once TRBD2 TRBJ2-1 TRBV10-3 CAITPRREDNEQFF TGTGCCATCACCCCCCGGCGGGAGGACAATGAGCAGTTCTTC
- - TRBJ1-1 TRBV6-2/TRBV6-3 CASSVWEEGEAFF TGTGCCAGCAGTGTCTGGGAGGAGGGTGAAGCTTTCTTT
- - TRBJ1-5 TRBV7-2 CASSLVVSENQPQHF TGTGCCAGCAGCTTAGTCGTGTCAGAAAATCAGCCCCAGCATTTT
- - TRBJ1-2 TRBV7-2 CASSRGRMSRNYGYTF TGTGCCAGCAGCCGGGGGCGGATGAGTAGGAACTATGGCTACACCTTC
- - TRBJ1-5 TRBV6-6 CASSYSMDRGQPQHF TGTGCCAGCAGTTACTCTATGGACAGAGGTCAGCCCCAGCATTTT
- - TRBJ1-6 TRBV6-2/TRBV6-3 CASSALGRNSPLHF TGTGCCAGCAGCGCCTTGGGGCGGAATTCACCCCTCCACTTT
- - TRBJ1-6 TRBV9 CASSVDWTAHNSPLHF TGTGCCAGCAGCGTAGATTGGACAGCCCATAATTCACCCCTCCACTTT
- - TRBJ2-1 TRBV28 CASSLLAGEQFF TGTGCCAGCAGCTTACTAGCTGGAGAGCAGTTCTTC
- - TRBJ2-7 TRBV9 CASSVESGSHEQYF TGTGCCAGCAGCGTAGAATCGGGATCTCACGAGCAGTACTTC